This T cell receptor beta chain was obtained from a study of regulatory T cells in long-lasting Graves disease. The time point here: newly diagnosed GD, antithyroid drugs for less than 3 months. The authors made the TCR library using RNA they extracted from PBMCs. Construction of the TCR beta libraries employed iRepertoire HTBI primers in conjunction with Arm-PCR of CDR3 regions. Original analysis: Samples collectively showed some 65 TRBV and roughly 15 TRBJ segments. TCRdb ran MiXCR on the multiplex PCR reads and lists one entry per CDR3 protein. TCRdb assigned the V and J calls; the authors' analysis was not used. The sample lists around 450,000 distinct CDR3 sequences, approximately 16% occurring once. This clonotype has only a few counts. The CDR3 is 15 residues long. V was clipped by 4 bases and J by 2 bases, with 15 bases between them. Per germline, CDR1 PRHDT and CDR2 FYEKMQ (reference sequence).

These data also formed part of another study, on T cells in Graves' hyperthyroidism and ophthalmopathy. From that report: HTBI primers were used for first-round RT-PCR of the TCR CDR3.

This sequence was found in a woman aged 40-49 years with Graves disease. This material consisted of peripheral blood mononuclear cells (PBMCs), taken at new diagnosis, from a patient treated with antithyroid drugs. V usage is TRBV13 and J usage is TRBJ2-7; possible D gene TRBD1, 5 bases. The CDR3 DNA follows: TGTGCCAGCAGCTCGACAGTGTTGGCTGCCTACGAGCAGTACTTC. Protein product: CASSSTVLAAYEQYF. The full variable domain, rest sourced from reference TRBV13 and TRBJ2-7, is AAGVIQSPRHLIKEKRETATLKCYPIPRHDTVYWYQQGPGQDPQFLISFYEKMQSDKGSIPDRFSAQQFSDYHSELNMSSLELGDSALYFCASSSTVLAAYEQYFGPGTRLTVT.